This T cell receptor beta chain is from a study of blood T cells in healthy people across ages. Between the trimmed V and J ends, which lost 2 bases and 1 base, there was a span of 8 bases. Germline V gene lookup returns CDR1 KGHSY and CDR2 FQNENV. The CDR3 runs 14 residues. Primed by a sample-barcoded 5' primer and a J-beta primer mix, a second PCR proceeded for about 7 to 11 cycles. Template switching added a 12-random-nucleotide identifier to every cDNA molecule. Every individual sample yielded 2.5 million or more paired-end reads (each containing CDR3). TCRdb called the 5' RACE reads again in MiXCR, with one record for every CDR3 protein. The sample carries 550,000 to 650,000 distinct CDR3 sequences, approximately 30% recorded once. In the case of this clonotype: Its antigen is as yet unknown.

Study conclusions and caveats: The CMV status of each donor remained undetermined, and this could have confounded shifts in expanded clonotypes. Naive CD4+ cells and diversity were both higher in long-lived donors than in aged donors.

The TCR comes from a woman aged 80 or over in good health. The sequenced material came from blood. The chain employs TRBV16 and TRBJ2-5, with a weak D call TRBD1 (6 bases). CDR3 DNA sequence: TGTGCCAGCAGCCAAACAGGGCCCCAAGAGACCCAGTACTTC. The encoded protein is CASSQTGPQETQYF.